The clone carrying this TCR beta chain showed up just a few times. What it binds is not known. The sample belongs to a study of cytomegalovirus exposure and HLA in healthy donors. V lost 6 bases and J lost 4, with 13 bases in between. The germline V gene encodes CDR1 LNHDA and CDR2 SQIVND (reference sequence). The CDR3 sequence is 13 residues long. Whereas donors were nominally healthy upon sampling, unrecorded immune exposures were probable. Notes on the study in general: Whilst most TCR sequences proved rare, a subset of public TCRs occurred across many donors. In a later analysis, several top co-occurrence clusters appeared linked to parvovirus B19, influenza, CMV and Epstein-Barr virus.

The PCR used 60 Vbeta and 13 Jbeta primers. The method was immunoSEQ multiplex PCR; TCRdb's version includes in-frame clones alone and lacks a portion of them. The sample carries approximately 98,000 clones, about four fifths recorded once. The clonotype was recovered from a man between 18 and 29 years old in good health and CMV-seropositive. The chain has TRBV19 and TRBJ2-7; TRBD2 is a possible D gene (7 bases). Sequencing input: PBMCs. CDR3 coding DNA: TGTGCCAGTAGGTACAGGGAGGGGTACGAGCAGTACTTC. The encoded protein is CASRYREGYEQYF.